The 24 T cell receptor beta chains reported below all come from one sample, sequenced in a study of TIL therapy for anti-PD-1-resistant metastatic lung cancer. Noted time point: pre-treatment sample, taken before nivolumab and TIL therapy. Sequencing used immunoSEQ v3. Here immunoSEQ multiplex PCR was the method, and the copy in TCRdb shows in-frame clones only, minus some. Among about 32,000 clones listed, around three quarters were seen once. The source material was blood, sampled at baseline. The source is a woman aged 30 to 85 with non-small cell lung cancer.

This rearrangement joins TRBV11-2 to TRBJ2-5; maybe TRBD1 (5 bases). Germline loops: CDR1 SGHAT, CDR2 FQNNGV. This CDR3 is built from 15 residues. V was cut by 3 bases and J by 1 base, with 12 bases left in between. CDR3 sequence: CASSFIDRSQETQYF. As DNA, the CDR3 is TGTGCCAGCAGCTTTATTGACAGATCCCAAGAGACCCAGTACTTC.

The CDR3 sequence is CASRRRGSLETQYF. DNA of the CDR3: TGCGCCAGCAGGAGGAGGGGATCATTGGAGACCCAGTACTTC. The chain joins TRBV5-1 to TRBJ2-5; perhaps TRBD2 as D (6 bases). The CDR3 sequence is 14 residues long. V was cut by 5 bases and J by 5 bases, with 16 bases left in between. Germline CDR1 is SGHRS and CDR2 is YFSETQ.

The rearrangement joins TRBV18 to TRBJ1-1; TRBD1 matches 7 bases. This CDR3 spans 14 amino acids. In germline, CDR1 is KGHSH, CDR2 LQKENI. Trimming took 3 bases from V and 0 from J; bases not matched to a gene: 1. CDR3 sequence (DNA): TGTGCCAGCTCACCCGGGACAGTGAACACTGAAGCTTTCTTT. Translated, it gives CASSPGTVNTEAFF.

The chain couples TRBV2 to TRBJ2-5, with 9 positions matching TRBD2. The CDR3 runs to 14 residues. Trimming cost V 6 bases and J 1 base; bases outside gene matches: 3. CDR1 SNHLY and CDR2 FYNNEI come from the germline V gene. The DNA for the CDR3 is TGTGCCAGCAGAGGCGGGAGGGCCCAAGAGACCCAGTACTTC. Protein sequence: CASRGGRAQETQYF.

This rearrangement joins TRBV7-8 to TRBJ2-1, with D possibly TRBD2 on 5 matching bases. From germline, CDR1 is SGHVS and CDR2 FQNEAQ. V lost 6 bases and J 0 bases, leaving 9 bases between the germline ends. This CDR3 contains 14 residues. This CDR3 is CASRAGGSYNEQFF. DNA for the CDR3: TGTGCCAGCAGAGCTGGAGGCTCCTACAATGAGCAGTTCTTC.

V gene TRBV10-2 combines with J gene TRBJ2-2; D remains ambiguous. The CDR3 consists of 14 residues. CDR1 and CDR2 (germline): WSHSY, SAAADI. Trimming took off 0 bases at V and 1 base at J, with 3 bases between the two ends. CDR3 in amino acids: CASSESGNTGELFF. The CDR3 coding sequence is TGCGCCAGCAGTGAGTCTGGGAACACCGGGGAGCTGTTTTTT.

The chain employs TRBV6-5 and TRBJ1-2; D perhaps matches TRBD1 (5 bases). V lost 3 bases to trimming and J lost 2 bases, with 13 bases between them. Germline lookup yields CDR1 MNHEY and CDR2 SVGAGI. This CDR3 is 15 amino acids long. The CDR3 region is CASSYLSDSNYGYTF. The CDR3 DNA follows: TGTGCCAGCAGTTATTTATCTGACAGCAACTATGGCTACACCTTC.

The rearrangement joins TRBV5-1 to TRBJ2-1; TRBD1 is a possible D gene (6 bases). The germline V and J ends were trimmed by 5 bases and 1 base, with 16 bases remaining between them. The CDR3 runs 16 residues. The V gene's germline CDR1 is SGHRS and CDR2 YFSETQ. CDR3 sequence reads: CASRMGAGQSYNEQFF. DNA for the CDR3: TGCGCCAGCAGGATGGGGGCGGGCCAATCCTACAATGAGCAGTTCTTC.

The V call is TRBV5-8, the J call TRBJ1-2; possible D gene TRBD1, 6 bases. Trimming took off 3 bases at V and 6 bases at J, with 12 bases between the two ends. CDR3 length: 13 residues. Germline-derived CDR1 and CDR2 are SGHTS and YDEGEE. The CDR3 spells CASSWGQGNGYTF. CDR3 sequence (DNA): TGTGCCAGCAGCTGGGGGCAGGGTAATGGCTACACCTTC. The whole variable domain, remainder taken from reference TRBV5-8 and TRBJ1-2, is EAGVTQSPTHLIKTRGQQATLRCSPISGHTSVYWYQQALGLGLQFLLWYDEGEERNRGNFPPRFSGRQFPNYSSELNVNALELEDSALYLCASSWGQGNGYTFGSGTRLTVV.

The chain recombines TRBV6-5 with TRBJ1-2; 9 bases match TRBD1. From germline, CDR1 is MNHEY and CDR2 SVGAGI. Losses at the gene ends were 6 bases for V and 7 bases for J; bases not matched to a gene: 6. This CDR3 region has 13 residues. The CDR3 DNA reads as TGTGCCAGCAGGAGCCGGGACAGGGTTGGCTACACCTTC. This encodes CASRSRDRVGYTF.

In this sample, this clone turned up a few times. The chain links TRBV7-9 to TRBJ2-2, with D perhaps being TRBD1 or TRBD2 (5 bases each). The CDR3 length is 15 residues. CDR1 SEHNR and CDR2 FQNEAQ come from the germline V gene (reference sequence). V was shortened by 5 bases and J by 7 bases, with 17 bases between the two germline ends. The CDR3 region has the DNA TGTGCCAGCAGCCCTGACTTAAGGGACGGCGGGGAGCTGTTTTTT. It encodes CASSPDLRDGGELFF.

V gene TRBV19 combines with J gene TRBJ2-1; possible D gene TRBD2, 5 bases. Trimming cost V 0 bases and J 6 bases, with 15 bases left between them. Per germline, CDR1 LNHDA and CDR2 SQIVND (reference sequence). The CDR3 extends over 16 amino acids. The CDR3 DNA reads as TGTGCCAGTAGTATAGACGCTCCCCCCGGACTCAATGAGCAGTTCTTC. This translates into CASSIDAPPGLNEQFF.

This clone was seen a handful of times. The rearrangement uses TRBV5-1 and TRBJ2-7, with 7 bases matching TRBD1. Germline lookup yields CDR1 SGHRS and CDR2 YFSETQ. The ends lost 3 bases at V and 4 bases at J; junction bases unmatched: 7. The CDR3 sequence is 14 residues long. The CDR3 DNA sequence: TGCGCCAGCAGCTCGACAGGGCTTCGGTACGAGCAGTACTTC. Translated: CASSSTGLRYEQYF.

This clone was detected only a few times. The chain employs TRBV19 and TRBJ1-5, with 8 bases fitting TRBD1. In germline, CDR1 is LNHDA, CDR2 SQIVND (reference sequence). J gave up 4 bases and V 7 bases, and 6 bases lay outside the gene matches. This CDR3 comprises 14 residues. CDR3 nucleotide sequence: TGTGCCAGTACAGGGGGCCCGGGGAATCAGCCCCAGCATTTT. Translation: CASTGGPGNQPQHF.

This clone was seen once. V usage is TRBV30 and J usage is TRBJ2-1; D remains ambiguous. Germline CDR1 is GTSNPN and CDR2 is SVGIG (reference sequence). CDR3 length: 12 amino acids. The V end was cut by 0 bases, the J end by 9 bases, with 9 bases between. The chain's CDR3 is CAWSVLNPEQFF. CDR3 in DNA: TGTGCCTGGAGTGTACTAAACCCTGAGCAGTTCTTC.

The chain combines TRBV5-4 with TRBJ1-2; D is possibly TRBD1 (6 bases). Per germline, CDR1 SGHNT and CDR2 YYREEE (reference sequence). V dropped 5 bases and J dropped 1 base, with 15 bases sitting between them. The CDR3 has 15 residues. CDR3 DNA: TGTGCCAGCAGTTACACAGGGAGAGATAACTATGGCTACACCTTC. Translated, it gives CASSYTGRDNYGYTF.

This chain uses TRBV11-3 with TRBJ2-3; D ambiguous. This CDR3 has 12 residues. The ends were cut back, 0 bases at V and 7 bases at J, with 5 bases in the middle. Germline-derived CDR1 and CDR2 are SGHNT and YENEEA. The CDR3 DNA is TGTGCCAGCAGCTTAGAGGGGAATACGCAGTATTTT. This gives the protein CASSLEGNTQYF.

This chain uses TRBV19 with TRBJ2-2, with D perhaps matching TRBD1 (6 bases). The V gene lost 5 bases and the J gene lost 3 bases, with 13 bases spanning the gap. The CDR3 length is 15 residues. Germline V gene data show CDR1 as LNHDA and CDR2 as SQIVND (reference sequence). The chain's CDR3 is CASSQQGWDTGELFF. The CDR3 DNA reads as TGTGCCAGTAGTCAACAGGGATGGGACACCGGGGAGCTGTTTTTT.

The chain has TRBV5-1 and TRBJ2-3; a weak D match, TRBD2 (5 bases). V dropped 1 base and J dropped 2 bases, with 11 bases sitting between them. CDR3 length: 15 residues. The germline V gene has CDR1 SGHRS and CDR2 YFSETQ. DNA of the CDR3: TGCGCCAGCAGCTTGAGTAGCGCCAACACAGATACGCAGTATTTT. It encodes CASSLSSANTDTQYF. The whole variable domain, remainder taken from reference TRBV5-1 and TRBJ2-3, is KAGVTQTPRYLIKTRGQQVTLSCSPISGHRSVSWYQQTPGQGLQFLFEYFSETQRNKGNFPGRFSGRQFSNSRSEMNVSTLELGDSALYLCASSLSSANTDTQYFGPGTRLTVL.

The V and J genes are TRBV5-1 and TRBJ2-5; D gene uncertain. The germline V and J ends were trimmed by 1 base and 1 base, with 11 bases remaining between them. Germline V gene data show CDR1 as SGHRS and CDR2 as YFSETQ. The CDR3 contains 15 residues. This chain's CDR3 is CASSLFPAAQETQYF. The CDR3 nucleotides are TGCGCCAGCAGCTTGTTCCCGGCTGCCCAAGAGACCCAGTACTTC. Complete variable domain (other parts from reference TRBV5-1 and TRBJ2-5): KAGVTQTPRYLIKTRGQQVTLSCSPISGHRSVSWYQQTPGQGLQFLFEYFSETQRNKGNFPGRFSGRQFSNSRSEMNVSTLELGDSALYLCASSLFPAAQETQYFGPGTRLLVL.

This rearrangement joins TRBV5-1 to TRBJ2-7; TRBD1 agrees at 7 bases. The CDR3 length is 13 residues. The junction had 5 bases not matched to a gene; V was cut back by 5 bases and J by 3 bases. Per germline, CDR1 SGHRS and CDR2 YFSETQ. The CDR3 protein is CASSSTGIYEQYF. CDR3 nucleotides: TGCGCCAGCAGTTCGACAGGGATCTACGAGCAGTACTTC.

This clone showed up just once. CDR3 protein: CASSLYAETQYF. The CDR3 DNA reads TGTGCCAGCAGCTTATACGCTGAGACCCAGTACTTC. This chain uses TRBV7-2 with TRBJ2-5; D unclear. V lost 2 bases, J lost 5 bases, and 6 bases lay in between. The CDR3 consists of 12 residues. The germline gives CDR1 SGHTA, CDR2 FQGNSA.

The chain combines TRBV25-1 with TRBJ2-1; D perhaps matches TRBD1 (5 bases). V was trimmed by 3 bases and J by 3 bases, leaving 9 bases between them. The CDR3 runs to 14 residues. The germline V gene has CDR1 MGHDK and CDR2 SYGVNS. CDR3 region: CASSDVDNYNEQFF. In DNA, the CDR3 is TGTGCCAGCAGTGATGTGGACAACTACAATGAGCAGTTCTTC.

The chain employs TRBV7-2 and TRBJ2-1; 8 bases are shared with TRBD2. Germline V gene lookup returns CDR1 SGHTA and CDR2 FQGNSA. The CDR3 extends over 13 amino acids. V was clipped by 5 bases and J by 8 bases; unmatched bases: 5. The CDR3 DNA follows: TGTGCCAGCAGCAAGCCGGGACTAGATGAGCAGTTCTTC. Its protein product is CASSKPGLDEQFF.